This entry describes one T cell receptor beta chain. This sample stems from a study of cytomegalovirus exposure and HLA in healthy donors. Germline CDR1 reads MDHEN; CDR2 reads SYDVKM. Trimming left V 9 bases short and J 5 bases short, with 13 bases between. The CDR3 contains 12 residues. The PCR used 60 Vbeta and 13 Jbeta primers. TCRdb's copy holds only in-frame clones and misses some; the assay was immunoSEQ multiplex PCR. The repertoire has fewer than 200,000 clones, 70% to 80% of them found once; the top ten carry roughly 15%. Sequences were obtained from PBMCs. The chain joins TRBV28 to TRBJ2-5; D remains unclear. The source is a woman aged 25 to 45 in good health and CMV-seropositive. The CDR3 nucleotides are TGTGCCAGTTCGATTTTGCGGGAGACCCAGTACTTC. Residues: CASSILRETQYF.